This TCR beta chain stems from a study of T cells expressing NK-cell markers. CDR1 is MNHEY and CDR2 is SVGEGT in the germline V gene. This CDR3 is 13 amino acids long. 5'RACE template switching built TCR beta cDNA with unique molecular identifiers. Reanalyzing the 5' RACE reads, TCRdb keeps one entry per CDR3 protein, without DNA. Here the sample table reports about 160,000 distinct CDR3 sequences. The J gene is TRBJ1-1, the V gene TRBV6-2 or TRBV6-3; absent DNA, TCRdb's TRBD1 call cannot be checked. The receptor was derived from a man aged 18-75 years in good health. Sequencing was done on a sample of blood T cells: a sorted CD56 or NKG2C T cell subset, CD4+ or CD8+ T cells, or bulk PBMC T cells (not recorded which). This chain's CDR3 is CASSYGAPTEAFF.